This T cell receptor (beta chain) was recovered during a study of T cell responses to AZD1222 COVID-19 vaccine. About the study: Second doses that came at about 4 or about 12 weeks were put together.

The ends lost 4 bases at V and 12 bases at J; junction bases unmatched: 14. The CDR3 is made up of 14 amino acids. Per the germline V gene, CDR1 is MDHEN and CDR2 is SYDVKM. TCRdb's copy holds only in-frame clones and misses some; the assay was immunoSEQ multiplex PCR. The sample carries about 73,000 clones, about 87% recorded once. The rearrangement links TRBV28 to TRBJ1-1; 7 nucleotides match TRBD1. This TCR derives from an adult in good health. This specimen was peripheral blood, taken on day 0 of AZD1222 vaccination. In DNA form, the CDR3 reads TGTGCCAGCAGTTCCGGGGGGACAGCGCCGGGGACTTTCTTT. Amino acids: CASSSGGTAPGTFF.